These 14 T cell receptor beta chains share one sample of origin, sequenced in a study of blood T cell repertoires in COVID-19. The data were produced by immunoSEQ multiplex PCR, yet TCRdb's version contains in-frame clones alone and is incomplete. The table lists over 250,000 clones, around 83% of them singletons. Specimen: PBMCs or T cells enriched from blood (not recorded which). The receptors shown here come from a man between 35 and 55 years old who had been exposed to COVID-19.

The rearrangement uses TRBV6-1 and TRBJ2-1, with D possibly TRBD2 on 6 matching bases. CDR1 and CDR2 (germline): MNHNS, SASEGT. CDR3 length: 15 amino acids. Trimming stripped 1 base from V and 7 bases from J, with 14 bases between. CDR3 nucleotide sequence: TGTGCCAGCAGTGAAGGCGGGACGGTGGGGAATGAGCAGTTCTTC. This sequence encodes CASSEGGTVGNEQFF.

The rearrangement uses TRBV7-8 and TRBJ1-1; no clear D gene. Germline CDR1 is SGHVS and CDR2 is FQNEAQ. The CDR3 sequence is 12 residues long. V was trimmed by 3 bases and J by 5 bases, leaving 7 bases between them. Here the CDR3 reads CASSFSETEAFF. CDR3 nucleotides: TGTGCCAGCAGCTTTAGTGAAACTGAAGCTTTCTTT. Full variable domain (outside the CDR3, taken from reference TRBV7-8 and TRBJ1-1): GAGVSQSPRYKVAKRGQDVALRCDPISGHVSLFWYQQALGQGPEFLTYFQNEAQLDKSGLPSDRFFAERPEGSVSTLKIQRTQQEDSAVYLCASSFSETEAFFGQGTRLTVV.

This rearrangement joins TRBV3-1 (or the pseudogene TRBV3-2) to TRBJ2-2; weak D call: TRBD1 (6 bases). Germline lookup yields CDR1 LGHDT and CDR2 YNNKEL (reference sequence). This CDR3 spans 14 amino acids. Trimming stripped 4 bases from V and 6 bases from J, with 12 bases between. In nucleotides, the CDR3 is TGTGCCAGCAGCCCAGGACAGTTCTCCGGGGAGCTGTTTTTT. It translates to CASSPGQFSGELFF.

The chain has TRBV30 and TRBJ2-1, with a tentative D call TRBD2 (6 bases). V gave up 1 base and J gave up 2 bases, with 12 bases separating them. Germline V gene data show CDR1 as GTSNPN and CDR2 as SVGIG (reference sequence). There are 15 residues in the CDR3. CDR3: CAWSGVGGPYNEQFF. CDR3 DNA: TGTGCCTGGAGTGGCGTGGGAGGACCCTACAATGAGCAGTTCTTC.

V gene TRBV5-5 combines with J gene TRBJ1-1; 11 bases map to TRBD1. The CDR3 has 16 amino acids. From germline, CDR1 is SGHKS and CDR2 YYEKEE (reference sequence). V dropped 4 bases and J dropped 2; count of bases not matched to a gene: 7. The CDR3 protein is CASSARTGGYNTEAFF. CDR3 coding DNA: TGTGCCAGCAGCGCGAGGACAGGGGGCTATAACACTGAAGCTTTCTTT.

V usage is TRBV11-3 and J usage is TRBJ2-3, with 8 bases fitting TRBD2. Germline V gives CDR1 SGHNT, CDR2 YENEEA. The CDR3 sequence is 17 residues long. The ends lost 4 bases at V and 1 base at J; junction bases unmatched: 10. The CDR3 DNA reads as TGTGCCAGCAGCTCCCACTGGACTAGCCGCCGCACAGATACGCAGTATTTT. Amino acids: CASSSHWTSRRTDTQYF.

The gene calls are TRBV5-1 and TRBJ1-2; D gene ambiguous. CDR3 length equals 15 residues. Trimming took 0 bases from V and 7 from J, leaving 16 bases between them. The germline V gene has CDR1 SGHRS and CDR2 YFSETQ. The chain's CDR3 is CASSLGQRAGSGYTF. Here the CDR3 DNA reads TGCGCCAGCAGCTTGGGGCAGAGAGCGGGTAGTGGCTACACCTTC.

The genes are TRBV12-3 or TRBV12-4 and TRBJ1-4; a possible D gene is TRBD1 (6 bases). The CDR3 loop spans 13 amino acids. Trimming stripped 7 bases from V and 9 bases from J, with 15 bases between. For the CDR3, the DNA is TGTGCCAGCAATTCGGGACAAAGTAAAAAACTGTTTTTT. Encoded protein: CASNSGQSKKLFF.

V and J are TRBV10-3 and TRBJ1-1; 7 bases are a match to TRBD1. Looked up from germline, CDR1 is ENHRY and CDR2 is SYGVKD. Losses at the gene ends were 4 bases for V and 4 bases for J; bases not matched to a gene: 9. This CDR3 is built from 15 residues. CDR3 residues: CAISGIQGMSTEAFF. The CDR3 nucleotides read TGTGCCATCAGTGGAATACAGGGGATGTCCACTGAAGCTTTCTTT.

This clone was found a few times. This sequence joins TRBV19 and TRBJ2-7; D is unclear. V was clipped by 4 bases and J by 2 bases, with 12 bases between them. The germline CDR1 and CDR2 sequences are LNHDA and SQIVND (reference sequence). This CDR3 is 14 amino acids long. CDR3 DNA: TGTGCCAGTAGTACCAGGCCCTTTACCTACGAGCAGTACTTC. This translates into CASSTRPFTYEQYF. Full variable domain (remainder filled in from reference TRBV19 and TRBJ2-7): DGGITQSPKYLFRKEGQNVTLSCEQNLNHDAMYWYRQDPGQGLRLIYYSQIVNDFQKGDIAEGYSVSREKKESFPLTVTSAQKNPTAFYLCASSTRPFTYEQYFGPGTRLTVT.

The chain links TRBV2 to TRBJ2-1; D not certain. In germline, CDR1 is SNHLY, CDR2 FYNNEI. Trimming removed 8 bases from V and 5 bases from J, with 7 bases in between. CDR3 length equals 11 residues. Here the CDR3 reads CASCSDNEQFF. The CDR3 bases are TGTGCCAGCTGCAGCGACAATGAGCAGTTCTTC.

The gene calls are TRBV5-6 and TRBJ1-2; the match to TRBD1 covers 7 bases. The junction had 16 bases not matched to a gene; V was cut back by 4 bases and J by 4 bases. CDR1 is SGHDT, CDR2 YYEEEE, per germline. This CDR3 is 17 amino acids long. The CDR3 nucleotides are TGTGCCAGCAGCCCGACGGCGAGGGGGCGCAGGCCCTATGGCTACACCTTC. Its protein is CASSPTARGRRPYGYTF.

The chain links TRBV4-1 to TRBJ1-4, with D possibly TRBD1 on 5 matching bases. The CDR3 is made up of 16 amino acids. Trimming removed 4 bases at V and 8 bases at J, with 20 bases between. In germline, CDR1 is MGHRA, CDR2 YSYEKL. CDR3 nucleotide sequence: TGCGCCAGCAGCCCGCCCCTTGGCCACGGGGGGGAAAAACTGTTTTTT. Translation gives CASSPPLGHGGEKLFF.

V and J are TRBV6-5 and TRBJ1-6; the D is unclear. V was pared by 8 bases and J by 7 bases, with 12 bases between. Per germline, CDR1 MNHEY and CDR2 SVGAGI. CDR3 size: 13 residues. In nucleotides, the CDR3 is TGTGCCAGCTTCCTGGAGAGGAATTCACCCCTCCACTTT. Protein: CASFLERNSPLHF.